These T cell receptor beta chains were read from a single sample in a study of cytomegalovirus exposure and HLA in healthy donors. The data were produced by immunoSEQ multiplex PCR, yet TCRdb's version contains in-frame clones alone and is incomplete. The sample data list around 120,000 clones. Sequenced material: PBMCs. Source of these receptors: a man aged 18 to 30 in good health and CMV-seronegative. The CDR3 runs from the conserved cysteine through the conserved F or W. Each record gives: D gene, V gene, J gene, CDR3 DNA, CDR3 protein. A D gene is named only where the DNA matches it firmly.

>TRBD2|TRBV4-1|TRBJ2-1
TGCGTCAGCAGCCAAGGGACTAGCGGGGGGTCTTTCTCCTACAATGAGCAGTTCTTC
CVSSQGTSGGSFSYNEQFF
>-|TRBV19|TRBJ2-1
TGTGCCAGTAAGGTTGGCGGAGCCTACAATGAGCAGTTCTTC
CASKVGGAYNEQFF
>-|TRBV29-1|TRBJ2-7
TGCAGCGCTGTGGGAGCTTACGAGCAGTACTTC
CSAVGAYEQYF
>-|TRBV18|TRBJ1-3
TGTGCCAGCTCATCGACGAGGACTGGTGGAAACACCATATATTTT
CASSSTRTGGNTIYF
>TRBD1|TRBV11-2|TRBJ1-1
TGTGCCAGCAGTCCGACAGGGCATTTGCGGTATGTAACTGAAGCTTTCTTT
CASSPTGHLRYVTEAFF
>TRBD1|TRBV11-2|TRBJ1-6
TGTGCCAGCAGCCGGGACAGGGGCTCTTCGAATTCACCCCTCCACTTT
CASSRDRGSSNSPLHF
>TRBD2|TRBV28|TRBJ2-7
TGTGCCAGCAGTTTAGCCGGGGGGAGCTACGAGCAGTACTTC
CASSLAGGSYEQYF
>TRBD1|TRBV19|TRBJ2-1
TGTGCCAGTAGTATCGCGCAAGGACAGGGCTATGAGCAGTTCTTC
CASSIAQGQGYEQFF
>-|TRBV7-9|TRBJ2-7
TGTGCCAGCAGCTTAGCGGAGGGATACGAGCAGTACTTC
CASSLAEGYEQYF
>TRBD1|TRBV10-3|TRBJ1-1
TGTGCCATCAGTGAACGGGACAGGGATTTCACTGAAGCTTTCTTT
CAISERDRDFTEAFF
>-|TRBV19|TRBJ2-7
TGTGCCAGTAATGAGGGACTCCTATACGAGCAGTACTTC
CASNEGLLYEQYF
>-|TRBV19|TRBJ2-3
TGTGCCAGTAGTACCCAGGTGTCAGATACGCAGTATTTT
CASSTQVSDTQYF
>TRBD1|TRBV2|TRBJ2-7
TGTGCCAAAAAGAGGGGGACAGGCGACTCCTACGAGCAGTACTTC
CAKKRGTGDSYEQYF
>TRBD2|TRBV5-1|TRBJ2-4
TGCGCCAGCAGCTTGCCCCCGGGACTAGCGGGAGACGACATTCAGTACTTC
CASSLPPGLAGDDIQYF
>-|TRBV25-1|TRBJ2-5
TGTGCCAGCAGTGAATGGGTGGGCAGAGAAGAGACCCAGTACTTC
CASSEWVGREETQYF
>TRBD2|TRBV7-2|TRBJ2-3
TGTGCCAGCACCCCCGGGCTCAGCGGGGGCACAGATACGCAGTATTTT
CASTPGLSGGTDTQYF
>-|TRBV10-1|TRBJ2-1
TGCGCCAGCAGTGAGGGAGGTTTTAGCACCGATGAGCAGTTCTTC
CASSEGGFSTDEQFF